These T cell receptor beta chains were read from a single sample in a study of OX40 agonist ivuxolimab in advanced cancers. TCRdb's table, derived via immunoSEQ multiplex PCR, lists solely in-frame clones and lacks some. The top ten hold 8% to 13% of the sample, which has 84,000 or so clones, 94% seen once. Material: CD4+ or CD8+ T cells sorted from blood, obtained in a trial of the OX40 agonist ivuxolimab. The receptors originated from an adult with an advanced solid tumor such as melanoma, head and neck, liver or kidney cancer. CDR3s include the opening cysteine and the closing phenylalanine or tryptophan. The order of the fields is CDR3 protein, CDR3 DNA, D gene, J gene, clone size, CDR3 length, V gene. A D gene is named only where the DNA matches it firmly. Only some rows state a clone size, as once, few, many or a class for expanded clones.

cdr3_aa: CASSPGLGNYNEQFF; cdr3_nt: TGTGCCAGCAGCCCGGGACTAGGGAATTACAATGAGCAGTTCTTC; d_call: TRBD2; j_call: TRBJ2-1; clone_size: NA; cdr3_length: 15; v_call: TRBV13
cdr3_aa: CASNRDRTSGELFF; cdr3_nt: TGTGCCAGCAACAGGGATAGGACTTCCGGGGAGCTGTTTTTT; d_call: NA; j_call: TRBJ2-2; clone_size: NA; cdr3_length: 14; v_call: TRBV6-5
cdr3_aa: CASSLWGGRQETQYF; cdr3_nt: TGTGCCAGCAGCTTATGGGGGGGACGGCAAGAGACCCAGTACTTC; d_call: TRBD2; j_call: TRBJ2-5; clone_size: NA; cdr3_length: 15; v_call: TRBV7-6
cdr3_aa: CASSQDKGLAGYEQYF; cdr3_nt: TGTGCCAGCAGCCAAGATAAGGGACTAGCCGGCTACGAGCAGTACTTC; d_call: TRBD2; j_call: TRBJ2-7; clone_size: NA; cdr3_length: 16; v_call: TRBV4-2
cdr3_aa: CATQPPALRYEQYF; cdr3_nt: TGTGCCACCCAACCCCCCGCACTTCGCTACGAGCAGTACTTC; d_call: NA; j_call: TRBJ2-7; clone_size: NA; cdr3_length: 14; v_call: TRBV10-3
cdr3_aa: CSVDENRVNEKLFF; cdr3_nt: TGCAGCGTTGATGAAAACAGGGTTAATGAAAAACTGTTTTTT; d_call: NA; j_call: TRBJ1-4; clone_size: NA; cdr3_length: 14; v_call: TRBV29-1
cdr3_aa: CASSHAPRGETQYF; cdr3_nt: TGCGCCAGCAGCCATGCACCTAGAGGGGAGACCCAGTACTTC; d_call: NA; j_call: TRBJ2-5; clone_size: NA; cdr3_length: 14; v_call: TRBV4-3
cdr3_aa: CASSSMGTGFHEQYF; cdr3_nt: TGTGCCAGCAGTTCCATGGGGACAGGGTTCCACGAGCAGTACTTC; d_call: TRBD1; j_call: TRBJ2-7; clone_size: few; cdr3_length: 15; v_call: TRBV7-2
cdr3_aa: CASRGWYNEQFF; cdr3_nt: TGTGCCAGCAGGGGCTGGTACAATGAGCAGTTCTTC; d_call: NA; j_call: TRBJ2-1; clone_size: NA; cdr3_length: 12; v_call: TRBV28
cdr3_aa: CASSLRAGERFF; cdr3_nt: TGTGCCAGCAGCTTAAGAGCGGGAGAGCGGTTCTTC; d_call: TRBD2; j_call: TRBJ2-1; clone_size: once; cdr3_length: 12; v_call: TRBV7-2
cdr3_aa: CASSEVEDSTDTQYF; cdr3_nt: TGTGCCAGCAGTGAAGTGGAAGACAGCACAGATACGCAGTATTTT; d_call: NA; j_call: TRBJ2-3; clone_size: few; cdr3_length: 15; v_call: TRBV6-1
cdr3_aa: CASSGTSGSTVGELFF; cdr3_nt: TGTGCCAGCAGCGGTACTAGCGGGAGTACCGTCGGGGAGCTGTTTTTT; d_call: TRBD2; j_call: TRBJ2-2; clone_size: NA; cdr3_length: 16; v_call: TRBV9
cdr3_aa: CASSQEWTGGSYEQYF; cdr3_nt: TGCGCCAGCAGCCAAGAATGGACAGGGGGGTCCTACGAGCAGTACTTC; d_call: TRBD1; j_call: TRBJ2-7; clone_size: NA; cdr3_length: 16; v_call: TRBV4-3
cdr3_aa: CASSLGLAGDSKTQYF; cdr3_nt: TGTGCCAGCAGCTTAGGACTAGCGGGAGATTCGAAGACCCAGTACTTC; d_call: TRBD2; j_call: TRBJ2-5; clone_size: NA; cdr3_length: 16; v_call: TRBV7-2
cdr3_aa: CALGGGPYNEQFF; cdr3_nt: TGTGCCCTAGGGGGAGGGCCATACAATGAGCAGTTCTTC; d_call: NA; j_call: TRBJ2-1; clone_size: NA; cdr3_length: 13; v_call: TRBV6-1
cdr3_aa: CASSLESLGRQGVYEQYF; cdr3_nt: TGTGCCAGCAGCTTAGAAAGTCTCGGGAGACAGGGGGTTTACGAACAGTACTTC; d_call: TRBD1; j_call: TRBJ2-7; clone_size: NA; cdr3_length: 18; v_call: TRBV11-3
cdr3_aa: CASSPDPAGELFF; cdr3_nt: TGTGCCAGCAGCCCGGATCCGGCCGGGGAGCTGTTTTTT; d_call: NA; j_call: TRBJ2-2; clone_size: NA; cdr3_length: 13; v_call: TRBV11-1
cdr3_aa: CASSLEVTGRYQPQHF; cdr3_nt: TGTGCCAGCAGTTTAGAGGTGACAGGGCGGTATCAGCCCCAGCATTTT; d_call: TRBD1; j_call: TRBJ1-5; clone_size: NA; cdr3_length: 16; v_call: TRBV28
cdr3_aa: CASSLETGLDEQYF; cdr3_nt: TGCGCCAGCAGCCTAGAAACAGGGTTGGACGAGCAGTACTTC; d_call: NA; j_call: TRBJ2-7; clone_size: NA; cdr3_length: 14; v_call: TRBV4-1
cdr3_aa: CASSLVGTTQETQYF; cdr3_nt: TGTGCCAGCAGCTTAGTAGGGACGACACAGGAGACCCAGTACTTC; d_call: NA; j_call: TRBJ2-5; clone_size: NA; cdr3_length: 15; v_call: TRBV11-2
cdr3_aa: CASSLALADMSTQYF; cdr3_nt: TGTGCCAGCAGCTTGGCGCTAGCGGATATGAGTACGCAGTATTTT; d_call: TRBD2; j_call: TRBJ2-3; clone_size: NA; cdr3_length: 15; v_call: TRBV5-6
cdr3_aa: CATSKVASYEQYF; cdr3_nt: TGTGCCACCAGCAAGGTGGCATCCTACGAGCAGTACTTC; d_call: NA; j_call: TRBJ2-7; clone_size: NA; cdr3_length: 13; v_call: TRBV15
cdr3_aa: CASSLSSAGYEQYF; cdr3_nt: TGTGCCAGCAGCCTATCTAGTGCGGGTTACGAGCAGTACTTC; d_call: NA; j_call: TRBJ2-7; clone_size: few; cdr3_length: 14; v_call: TRBV4-2
cdr3_aa: CASSLVASGSYEQYF; cdr3_nt: TGTGCCAGCAGCTTGGTTGCTAGCGGGAGCTACGAGCAGTACTTC; d_call: TRBD2; j_call: TRBJ2-7; clone_size: NA; cdr3_length: 15; v_call: TRBV5-6
cdr3_aa: CASSLGTDNEKLFF; cdr3_nt: TGTGCCAGCAGCCTAGGGACAGATAATGAAAAACTGTTTTTT; d_call: NA; j_call: TRBJ1-4; clone_size: NA; cdr3_length: 14; v_call: TRBV21-1
cdr3_aa: CASTPSGREEETQYF; cdr3_nt: TGTGCCAGCACACCCTCCGGTAGGGAGGAAGAGACCCAGTACTTC; d_call: NA; j_call: TRBJ2-5; clone_size: NA; cdr3_length: 15; v_call: TRBV9
cdr3_aa: CASSATTGTGGTGELFF; cdr3_nt: TGTGCCAGCAGCGCAACTACCGGGACAGGGGGTACCGGGGAGCTGTTTTTT; d_call: TRBD1; j_call: TRBJ2-2; clone_size: NA; cdr3_length: 17; v_call: TRBV9
cdr3_aa: CASSQQLNTGELFF; cdr3_nt: TGTGCCAGCAGCCAACAGTTGAACACCGGGGAGCTGTTTTTT; d_call: NA; j_call: TRBJ2-2; clone_size: once; cdr3_length: 14; v_call: TRBV7-3
cdr3_aa: CASSTGLAEAYNEQFF; cdr3_nt: TGTGCCAGCAGCACCGGACTAGCGGAGGCCTACAATGAGCAGTTCTTC; d_call: TRBD2; j_call: TRBJ2-1; clone_size: NA; cdr3_length: 16; v_call: TRBV9
cdr3_aa: CASRTGGGNQPQHF; cdr3_nt: TGTGCCAGCAGGACAGGGGGGGGGAATCAGCCCCAGCATTTT; d_call: TRBD1; j_call: TRBJ1-5; clone_size: NA; cdr3_length: 14; v_call: TRBV27
cdr3_aa: CASSPRSGWERTGELFF; cdr3_nt: TGTGCCAGCTCACCACGGTCCGGATGGGAGAGGACCGGGGAGCTGTTTTTT; d_call: NA; j_call: TRBJ2-2; clone_size: once; cdr3_length: 17; v_call: TRBV18
cdr3_aa: CASGLVFYEQYF; cdr3_nt: TGTGCTAGTGGTTTGGTATTCTACGAGCAGTACTTC; d_call: NA; j_call: TRBJ2-7; clone_size: NA; cdr3_length: 12; v_call: TRBV12-5
cdr3_aa: CAWIGDYGYTF; cdr3_nt: TGTGCCTGGATCGGAGACTATGGCTACACCTTC; d_call: NA; j_call: TRBJ1-2; clone_size: NA; cdr3_length: 11; v_call: TRBV30
cdr3_aa: CASSSGGNEQFF; cdr3_nt: TGTGCCAGCAGCTCCGGAGGCAATGAGCAGTTCTTC; d_call: NA; j_call: TRBJ2-1; clone_size: NA; cdr3_length: 12; v_call: TRBV7-9